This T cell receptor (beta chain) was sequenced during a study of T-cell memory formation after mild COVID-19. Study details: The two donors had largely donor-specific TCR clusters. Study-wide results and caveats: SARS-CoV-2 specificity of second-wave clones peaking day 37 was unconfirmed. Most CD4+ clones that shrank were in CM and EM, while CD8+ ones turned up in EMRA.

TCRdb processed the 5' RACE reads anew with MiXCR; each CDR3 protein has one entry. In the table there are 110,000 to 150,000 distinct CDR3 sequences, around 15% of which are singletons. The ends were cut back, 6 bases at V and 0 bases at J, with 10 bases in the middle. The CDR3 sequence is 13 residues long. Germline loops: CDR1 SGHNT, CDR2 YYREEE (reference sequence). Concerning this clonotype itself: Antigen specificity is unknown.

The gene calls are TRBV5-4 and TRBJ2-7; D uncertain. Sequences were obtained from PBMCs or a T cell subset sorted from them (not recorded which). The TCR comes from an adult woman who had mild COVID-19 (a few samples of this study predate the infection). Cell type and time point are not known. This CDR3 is CASTSDGSYEQYF. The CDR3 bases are TGTGCCAGCACGTCGGACGGCTCCTACGAGCAGTACTTC.